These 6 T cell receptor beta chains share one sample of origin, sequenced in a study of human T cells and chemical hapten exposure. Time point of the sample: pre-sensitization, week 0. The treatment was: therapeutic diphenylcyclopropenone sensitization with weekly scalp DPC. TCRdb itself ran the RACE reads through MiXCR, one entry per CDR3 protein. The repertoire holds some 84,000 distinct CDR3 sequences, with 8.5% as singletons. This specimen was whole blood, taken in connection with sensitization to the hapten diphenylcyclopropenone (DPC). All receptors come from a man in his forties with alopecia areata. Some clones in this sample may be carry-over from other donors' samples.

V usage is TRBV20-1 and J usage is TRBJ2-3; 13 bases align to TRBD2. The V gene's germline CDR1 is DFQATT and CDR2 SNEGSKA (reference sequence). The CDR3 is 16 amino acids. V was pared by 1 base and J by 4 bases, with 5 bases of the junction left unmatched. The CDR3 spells CSARAGLAGEADTQYF. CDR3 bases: TGCAGTGCTAGAGCTGGACTAGCGGGAGAAGCAGATACGCAGTATTTT.

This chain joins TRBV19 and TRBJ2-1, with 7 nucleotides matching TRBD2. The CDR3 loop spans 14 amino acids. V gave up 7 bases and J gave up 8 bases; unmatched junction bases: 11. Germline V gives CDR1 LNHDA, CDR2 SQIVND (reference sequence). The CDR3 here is CASMGGLASDEQFF. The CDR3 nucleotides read TGTGCCAGTATGGGAGGGCTGGCTAGCGATGAGCAGTTCTTC.

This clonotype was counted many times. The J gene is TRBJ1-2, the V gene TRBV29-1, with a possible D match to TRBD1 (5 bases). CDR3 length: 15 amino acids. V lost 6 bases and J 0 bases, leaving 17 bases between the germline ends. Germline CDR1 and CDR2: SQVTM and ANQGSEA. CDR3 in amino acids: CSVAIGAISNYGYTF. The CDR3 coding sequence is TGCAGCGTGGCGATAGGGGCAATCTCTAACTATGGCTACACCTTC.

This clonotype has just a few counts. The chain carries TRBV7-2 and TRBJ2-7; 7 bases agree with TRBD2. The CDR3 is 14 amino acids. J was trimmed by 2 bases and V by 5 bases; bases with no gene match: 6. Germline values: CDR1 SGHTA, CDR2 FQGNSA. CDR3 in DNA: TGTGCCAGCAGCGCCTTGAGCGGGGCCTACGAGCAGTACTTC. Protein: CASSALSGAYEQYF.

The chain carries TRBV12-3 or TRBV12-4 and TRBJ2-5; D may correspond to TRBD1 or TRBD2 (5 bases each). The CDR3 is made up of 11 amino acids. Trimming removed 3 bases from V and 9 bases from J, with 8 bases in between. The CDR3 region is CASSLMGAQYF. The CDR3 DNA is TGTGCCAGCAGTTTGATGGGGGCCCAGTACTTC.

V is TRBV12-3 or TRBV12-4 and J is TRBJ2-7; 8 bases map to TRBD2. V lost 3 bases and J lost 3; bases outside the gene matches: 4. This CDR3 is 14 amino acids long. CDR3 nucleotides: TGTGCCAGCAGTTTCCGGGGGGGCCTCTACGAGCAGTACTTC. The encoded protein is CASSFRGGLYEQYF.